The present T cell receptor beta chain was sequenced within a study of T cells in Graves' hyperthyroidism and ophthalmopathy. TCR beta CDR3 sequences were amplified from RNA transcripts. In the first-round RT-PCR of the TCR CDR3, the HTBI primer set was used. MiXCR, run by TCRdb on the multiplex PCR reads, gives a single entry per CDR3 protein. The table includes just under 750,000 distinct CDR3 sequences, just over 35% detected once. The TCR comes from a woman aged 40 to 55 with Graves' hyperthyroidism. The material sequenced was blood.

The CDR3 spells CASTTGTGNTGELFF. For the CDR3, the DNA is TGTGCCAGCACAACCGGGACAGGGAACACCGGGGAGCTGTTTTTT. The chain has TRBV10-3 and TRBJ2-2; 8 bases are a match to TRBD1. The CDR3 is 15 residues long. V lost 10 bases to trimming and J lost 1 base; unmatched junction nucleotides: 8. CDR1 and CDR2 from the germline V gene are ENHRY and SYGVKD.